These 25 T cell receptor beta chains came from one sample sequenced in a study of response to subunit inactivated influenza vaccine. TCRdb independently ran MiXCR on the RT-PCR reads; one entry per CDR3 protein. Of 650,000 to 800,000 distinct CDR3 sequences in the sample, 14% were seen once. Sequences were derived from PBMCs from blood, sampled roughly 15 days before vaccination. All receptors come from a man aged 45-60 years who received an inactivated influenza vaccine.

The V gene is TRBV3-1, the J gene TRBJ1-2, with D unresolved. CDR1 and CDR2 from the germline V gene are LGHDT and YNNKEL (reference sequence). The V end lost 4 bases, the J end lost 0 bases, and 18 bases lay between the germline ends. The CDR3 runs 17 residues. The CDR3 nucleotides are TGTGCCAGCAGCCGGACCCGACCAGGAATTTCTAACTATGGCTACACCTTC. Its translation: CASSRTRPGISNYGYTF. The entire variable domain, with the rest obtained from reference TRBV3-1 and TRBJ1-2, is as follows: DTAVSQTPKYLVTQMGNDKSIKCEQNLGHDTMYWYKQDSKKFLKIMFSYNNKELIINETVPNRFSPKSPDKAHLNLHINSLELGDSAVYFCASSRTRPGISNYGYTFGSGTRLTVV.

The sample holds a few counts of this clonotype. V is TRBV9 and J is TRBJ2-5; 14 nucleotides align to TRBD2. With V trimmed by 4 bases and J by 9 bases, 5 bases remained unmatched. The CDR3 extends over 14 amino acids. Germline loops: CDR1 SGDLS, CDR2 YYNGEE. CDR3 amino acids: CASSTGLAGGAQYF. Here the CDR3 DNA reads TGTGCCAGCAGCACCGGACTAGCGGGAGGCGCCCAGTACTTC.

The J gene is TRBJ2-4, the V gene TRBV2; D might be TRBD2 (5 bases). Germline assignment: CDR1 SNHLY and CDR2 FYNNEI. CDR3 size: 16 residues. V was pared by 2 bases and J by 0 bases, with 11 bases between. This CDR3 reads CASSESRVLAKNIQYF. The CDR3 DNA reads TGTGCCAGCAGTGAATCGCGGGTACTAGCCAAAAACATTCAGTACTTC.

This clonotype turned up a few times. This chain connects TRBV5-1 to TRBJ2-1, with D possibly TRBD2 on 6 matching bases. Germline V gene data show CDR1 as SGHRS and CDR2 as YFSETQ. The CDR3 loop spans 15 amino acids. V was clipped by 0 bases and J by 5 bases, with 12 bases between them. CDR3 DNA sequence: TGCGCCAGCAGCTTGGTGTTAGCGGCCAACAATGAGCAGTTCTTC. Translation gives CASSLVLAANNEQFF. The full variable domain, rest sourced from reference TRBV5-1 and TRBJ2-1, is KAGVTQTPRYLIKTRGQQVTLSCSPISGHRSVSWYQQTPGQGLQFLFEYFSETQRNKGNFPGRFSGRQFSNSRSEMNVSTLELGDSALYLCASSLVLAANNEQFFGPGTRLTVL.

The CDR3: CASSLAFVSRANYGYTF. As DNA, the CDR3 is TGTGCCAGCAGCTTAGCGTTCGTCAGCAGGGCTAACTATGGCTACACCTTC. This rearrangement joins TRBV7-8 to TRBJ1-2; perhaps TRBD1 as D (5 bases). This CDR3 comprises 17 residues. The V end lost 0 bases, the J end lost 0 bases, and 14 bases lay between the germline ends. The V gene's germline CDR1 is SGHVS and CDR2 FQNEAQ.

Ten or more counts support this clonotype. The chain couples TRBV6-5 to TRBJ1-4, with TRBD1 matching 8 bases. The V and J ends lost 4 bases and 11 bases, in that order; junction bases with no gene match: 9. CDR1 and CDR2 from the germline V gene are MNHEY and SVGAGI. CDR3 size: 14 residues. The CDR3: CASSSSGQVYKLFF. The CDR3 DNA is TGTGCCAGCAGTTCCTCGGGACAGGTGTACAAACTGTTTTTT.

This clonotype was observed at least ten times. The chain links TRBV7-2 to TRBJ1-1, with TRBD1 matching 7 bases. This CDR3 is built from 14 residues. Germline CDR1 is SGHTA and CDR2 is FQGNSA. The junction had 9 bases not matched to a gene; V was cut back by 5 bases and J by 6 bases. CDR3 nucleotide sequence: TGTGCCAGCAGCCGAGAGACAGGGCTCCCTGAAGCTTTCTTT. Translating it yields CASSRETGLPEAFF.

This clonotype was detected a few times. This rearrangement joins TRBV30 to TRBJ1-1; 7 nucleotides match TRBD1. In germline, CDR1 is GTSNPN, CDR2 SVGIG (reference sequence). V lost 2 bases and J lost 1; bases outside the gene matches: 7. This CDR3 is 15 amino acids long. CDR3 sequence reads: CAWSPPGQWNTEAFF. The CDR3 DNA sequence: TGTGCCTGGAGTCCACCGGGACAGTGGAACACTGAAGCTTTCTTT.

With regard to this clonotype: This may come from a read error, since a much larger clone is one base off. The chain has TRBV10-3 and TRBJ2-7, with TRBD1 identical over 11 bases. The CDR3 contains 14 residues. V lost 5 bases, J lost 7 bases, and 7 bases stayed unmatched. The germline V gene has CDR1 ENHRY and CDR2 SYGVKD. The chain's CDR3 is CAISRGQGAHEQYF. The CDR3 DNA is TGTGCCATCAGTCGCGGACAGGGGGCTCATGAGCAGTACTTC.

This clonotype has at least ten counts. The chain couples TRBV6-2 or TRBV6-3 to TRBJ2-7, with unresolved D. This CDR3 is built from 12 residues. Germline V gives CDR1 MNHEY, CDR2 SVGEGT. The germline V and J ends were trimmed by 5 bases and 7 bases, with 12 bases remaining between them. CDR3 in DNA: TGTGCCAGCAGTCCCTCCGACGAAGAGCAGTACTTC. Protein sequence: CASSPSDEEQYF.

This clonotype was detected only a few times. This chain uses TRBV19 with TRBJ2-1; the match to TRBD1 covers 7 bases. The germline CDR1 and CDR2 sequences are LNHDA and SQIVND (reference sequence). The V gene end was trimmed by 1 base and the J gene end by 7 bases; junction bases not matched to a gene: 7. This CDR3 is 15 amino acids long. CDR3 DNA: TGTGCCAGTAGTATAGGAGAGGGGGCGTATAATGAGCAGTTCTTC. Encoded protein: CASSIGEGAYNEQFF. Looking up the rest from reference TRBV19 and TRBJ2-1 gives the full variable domain: DGGITQSPKYLFRKEGQNVTLSCEQNLNHDAMYWYRQDPGQGLRLIYYSQIVNDFQKGDIAEGYSVSREKKESFPLTVTSAQKNPTAFYLCASSIGEGAYNEQFFGPGTRLTVL.

Only a few counts were recorded for this clonotype. V usage is TRBV3-1 and J usage is TRBJ1-5; D gene uncertain. The V end lost 4 bases, the J end lost 9 bases, and 13 bases lay between the germline ends. CDR1 LGHDT and CDR2 YNNKEL come from the germline V gene (reference sequence). The CDR3 totals 13 residues. In DNA form, the CDR3 reads TGTGCCAGCAGCCCAAGATCTGGGCCGCCCCAGCATTTT. It specifies CASSPRSGPPQHF.

The genes are TRBV9 and TRBJ2-7; D might be TRBD1 (6 bases). The V gene's germline CDR1 is SGDLS and CDR2 YYNGEE. The CDR3 consists of 14 residues. Between the trimmed V and J ends, which lost 3 bases and 4 bases, there was a span of 14 bases. CDR3 sequence: CASSGGPRVYEQYF. CDR3 bases: TGTGCCAGCAGCGGGGGGCCCAGGGTTTACGAGCAGTACTTC.

This clonotype was recorded many times. This chain links TRBV28 with TRBJ1-2; no firm D call. Germline CDR1 and CDR2: MDHEN and SYDVKM. CDR3 size: 11 residues. V dropped 5 bases and J dropped 5 bases, with 6 bases sitting between them. The DNA of the CDR3 is TGTGCCAGCAGTACCTATTATGGCTACACCTTC. It is translated as CASSTYYGYTF.

V is TRBV24-1 and J is TRBJ2-2; 11 nucleotides match TRBD1. J lost 3 bases, V lost 7 bases, and 3 bases had no gene match. CDR3 size: 15 residues. Germline V gene lookup returns CDR1 KGHDR and CDR2 SFDVKD. The CDR3 is CATRGDRGDTGELFF. The CDR3 DNA follows: TGTGCCACCAGGGGGGACAGGGGGGACACCGGGGAGCTGTTTTTT.

V is TRBV4-2 and J is TRBJ2-3; unclear D gene. This CDR3 is 12 amino acids long. Germline V gene data show CDR1 as LGHNA and CDR2 as YNFKEQ. Trimming removed 3 bases at V and 5 bases at J, with 6 bases between. CDR3 bases: TGTGCCAGCAGCCAGGTTCAAGATACGCAGTATTTT. This sequence encodes CASSQVQDTQYF.

In its sample, this clonotype was seen many times. The chain combines TRBV20-1 with TRBJ2-7, with D possibly being TRBD1 (5 bases). The CDR3 consists of 12 residues. V was trimmed by 6 bases and J by 2 bases, leaving 11 bases between them. CDR1 is DFQATT and CDR2 is SNEGSKA in the germline V gene (reference sequence). CDR3 in DNA: TGCAGTGCAAGTGGGGCCGCCTACGAGCAGTACTTC. Translating it yields CSASGAAYEQYF.

The CDR3 sequence: CASSLMRGTNRPETQYF. The CDR3 nucleotides are TGTGCCAGCAGTTTAATGCGAGGGACGAACCGCCCGGAGACCCAGTACTTC. V gene TRBV12-3 or TRBV12-4 combines with J gene TRBJ2-5, with D possibly called TRBD1 or TRBD2 (5 bases each). Trimming pared 2 bases from V and 5 bases from J, leaving 21 bases between. This CDR3 region has 17 residues.

The chain joins TRBV25-1 to TRBJ2-1, with a weak D call TRBD2 (6 bases). Trimming took 2 bases from V and 6 from J, leaving 17 bases between them. Germline CDR1 is MGHDK and CDR2 is SYGVNS. The CDR3 is 16 amino acids. The CDR3 region is CASSEEGLLSLNEQFF. CDR3 nucleotide sequence: TGTGCCAGCAGTGAAGAGGGACTTCTAAGCCTCAATGAGCAGTTCTTC.

This clonotype occurred many times. The chain combines TRBV12-3 or TRBV12-4 with TRBJ2-2; 7 bases fit TRBD2. The CDR3 contains 15 residues. Trimming at V came to 6 bases and at J to 5 bases, leaving 9 bases not matched to a gene. CDR3 amino acids: CASRKSGARTGELFF. The CDR3 bases are TGTGCCAGCAGGAAAAGCGGGGCCCGGACCGGGGAGCTGTTTTTT.

This clonotype was seen more than once but under ten times. V usage is TRBV20-1 and J usage is TRBJ2-5; D uncertain. The CDR3 runs 15 residues. Germline V gene lookup returns CDR1 DFQATT and CDR2 SNEGSKA (reference sequence). V was clipped by 5 bases and J by 0 bases, with 16 bases between them. This CDR3 reads CSAPDPSRYQETQYF. CDR3 nucleotides: TGCAGTGCTCCCGATCCTTCTAGGTACCAAGAGACCCAGTACTTC.

This clonotype has a count of ten or more. This chain connects TRBV7-9 to TRBJ2-5, with D possibly being TRBD2 (6 bases). The V gene's germline CDR1 is SEHNR and CDR2 FQNEAQ (reference sequence). V was pared by 5 bases and J by 5 bases, with 9 bases between. CDR3 length: 12 residues. CDR3: CASSGLSETQYF. The CDR3, as DNA: TGTGCCAGCAGCGGACTATCGGAGACCCAGTACTTC. The entire variable domain, with the rest obtained from reference TRBV7-9 and TRBJ2-5, is as follows: DTGVSQNPRHKITKRGQNVTFRCDPISEHNRLYWYRQTLGQGPEFLTYFQNEAQLEKSRLLSDRFSAERPKGSFSTLEIQRTEQGDSAMYLCASSGLSETQYFGPGTRLLVL.

V usage is TRBV3-1 and J usage is TRBJ1-5, with D maybe TRBD1 (5 bases). The CDR3 sequence is 16 residues long. The V gene's germline CDR1 is LGHDT and CDR2 YNNKEL (reference sequence). The V end lost 1 base, the J end lost 6 bases, and 16 bases lay between the germline ends. CDR3 in DNA: TGTGCCAGCAGCCAAGGGGCAGGGCGGGCGAGTCAGCCCCAGCATTTT. Residues: CASSQGAGRASQPQHF.

This clonotype was seen more than once but under ten times. CDR3 residues: CASSQERNSPLHF. For the CDR3, the DNA is TGTGCCAGCAGCCAAGAACGAAATTCACCCCTCCACTTT. The J gene is TRBJ1-6, the V gene TRBV4-2; D gene uncertain. The CDR3 extends over 13 amino acids. The V gene's germline CDR1 is LGHNA and CDR2 YNFKEQ. V gave up 0 bases and J gave up 7 bases, with 4 bases separating them.

The rearrangement uses TRBV20-1 and TRBJ1-4, with D maybe TRBD1 (5 bases). CDR3 length equals 13 residues. Germline V gene data show CDR1 as DFQATT and CDR2 as SNEGSKA (reference sequence). The ends were cut back, 0 bases at V and 7 bases at J, with 9 bases in the middle. The DNA for the CDR3 is TGCAGTGCTAGAGAAGGGGCAGGTGAAAAACTGTTTTTT. Residues: CSAREGAGEKLFF.